This TCR beta chain was retrieved from a study of CD8+ T cells in alopecia areata. Sequencing used cDNA as its template, made by extracting RNA and reverse transcribing it. TCRdb's table, derived via immunoSEQ multiplex PCR, lists solely in-frame clones and lacks some. The sample has approximately 150,000 clones; approximately 65% are singletons. The ends were cut back, 3 bases at V and 7 bases at J, with 12 bases in the middle. The CDR3 loop spans 13 amino acids. Germline-derived CDR1 and CDR2 are SGHVS and FNYEAQ. The V gene is TRBV7-6, the J gene TRBJ1-1; D is ambiguous. The input for sequencing was CD8+ T cells sorted from blood, taken at week 0. The sequence derives from a human donor with alopecia areata. The CDR3 DNA follows: TGTGCCAGCAGCTTGAGTTCCGAGGGTGAAGCTTTCTTT. Translating gives CASSLSSEGEAFF.